The 15 T cell receptor beta chains presented below share a single source sample, sequenced in a study of blood T cell repertoires in COVID-19. The method was immunoSEQ multiplex PCR; TCRdb's version includes in-frame clones alone and lacks a portion of them. The sample has about 180,000 clones, around 90% seen once. The sample was PBMCs or T cells enriched from blood (not recorded which). The receptors were gathered from a woman aged 18-29 years who had recovered from COVID-19.

The sample holds a few counts of this clone. This sequence joins TRBV30 and TRBJ1-1, with D hard to call. This CDR3 is 12 amino acids long. CDR1 is GTSNPN, CDR2 SVGIG, per germline (reference sequence). Trimming removed 3 bases at V and 3 bases at J, with 8 bases between. This CDR3 reads CAWSPPYTEAFF. In nucleotides, the CDR3 is TGTGCCTGGAGCCCCCCGTACACTGAAGCTTTCTTT.

The rearrangement links TRBV9 to TRBJ2-2; 8 positions match TRBD2. CDR3 length: 16 residues. The trim removed 0 bases at V and 5 bases at J, leaving 6 bases unmatched. Per germline, CDR1 SGDLS and CDR2 YYNGEE. The CDR3 loop is CASSVDASGFTGELFF. The CDR3 DNA sequence: TGTGCCAGCAGCGTAGATGCTAGCGGGTTTACCGGGGAGCTGTTTTTT.

V gene TRBV6-2 or TRBV6-3 combines with J gene TRBJ1-5; 7 bases are shared with TRBD1. CDR1 and CDR2 (germline): MNHEY, SVGEGT. This CDR3 spans 16 amino acids. V trimming: 2 bases; J trimming: 6 bases; junction bases outside the gene matches: 10. The CDR3 region has the DNA TGTGCCAGCAGTTACGAAGGACAGGACTCTAGTCAGCCCCAGCATTTT. Residues: CASSYEGQDSSQPQHF.

The chain links TRBV13 to TRBJ2-6; TRBD1 is a possible D gene (6 bases). This CDR3 comprises 18 residues. The V gene's germline CDR1 is PRHDT and CDR2 FYEKMQ (reference sequence). V was clipped by 0 bases and J by 4 bases, with 16 bases between them. The CDR3 reads CASSLGAPTGSGANVLTF. CDR3 nucleotides: TGTGCCAGCAGCTTAGGGGCCCCCACAGGGTCCGGGGCCAACGTCCTGACTTTC.

The rearrangement uses TRBV2 and TRBJ1-4, with D possibly being TRBD1 (5 bases). V lost 6 bases and J 4 bases, leaving 12 bases between the germline ends. The CDR3 length is 14 residues. Germline V gives CDR1 SNHLY, CDR2 FYNNEI. In nucleotides, the CDR3 is TGTGCCAGCAGGGCCGGGGGGGTTAATGAAAAACTGTTTTTT. Protein: CASRAGGVNEKLFF.

This sequence joins TRBV5-1 and TRBJ1-2, with D uncertain. Germline CDR1 reads SGHRS; CDR2 reads YFSETQ. The length of the CDR3 is 16 residues. V lost 2 bases and J 4 bases, leaving 18 bases between the germline ends. The CDR3 here is CASSFLNTPGGYGYTF. The DNA for the CDR3 is TGCGCCAGCAGCTTCCTAAACACCCCCGGCGGCTATGGCTACACCTTC. Full variable domain (missing parts from reference TRBV5-1 and TRBJ1-2): KAGVTQTPRYLIKTRGQQVTLSCSPISGHRSVSWYQQTPGQGLQFLFEYFSETQRNKGNFPGRFSGRQFSNSRSEMNVSTLELGDSALYLCASSFLNTPGGYGYTFGSGTRLTVV.

The CDR3 spells CAISDPGSGGSNIQYF. The CDR3 DNA reads as TGTGCCATCAGTGACCCCGGGTCAGGGGGCTCGAACATTCAGTACTTC. The rearrangement uses TRBV10-3 and TRBJ2-4, with 8 bases matching TRBD1. V dropped 3 bases and J dropped 7; count of bases not matched to a gene: 11. The CDR3 is 16 amino acids. CDR1 ENHRY and CDR2 SYGVKD come from the germline V gene.

The chain recombines TRBV7-2 with TRBJ1-1; no firm D call. Per germline, CDR1 SGHTA and CDR2 FQGNSA. The CDR3 extends over 13 amino acids. Trimming pared 4 bases from V and 5 bases from J, leaving 11 bases between. The CDR3: CASSYKGGTEAFF. In nucleotides, the CDR3 is TGTGCCAGCAGCTATAAGGGAGGGACTGAAGCTTTCTTT.

This clone has a handful of counts. The V and J genes are TRBV7-2 and TRBJ2-7; the D is unclear. The CDR3 is 13 residues long. Germline lookup yields CDR1 SGHTA and CDR2 FQGNSA. V lost 2 bases and J lost 3, with 8 bases in between. CDR3 bases: TGTGCCAGCAGCTTATATGAGAACTACGAGCAGTACTTC. Translating gives CASSLYENYEQYF.

On this clone: The DNA is omitted, as the CDR3 cannot be located on it reliably, and the CDR3 follows TCRdb's listing. The chain carries TRBV5-1 and TRBJ2-5; the tabulated D call, TRBD1, remains unverified against the DNA. Counting both end residues, the CDR3 totals 19 amino acids. CDR1 is SGHRS, CDR2 YFSETQ, per germline. CDR3 sequence reads: CASSLVFGSGQGFQETQYF.

The V and J genes are TRBV5-1 and TRBJ1-4; 8 bases are a match to TRBD1. V shed 3 bases and J 6 bases; nucleotides not matched to a gene: 7. There are 15 residues in the CDR3. Germline assignment: CDR1 SGHRS and CDR2 YFSETQ. Here the CDR3 reads CASSYGQGGYEKLFF. CDR3 nucleotide sequence: TGCGCCAGCAGCTACGGACAGGGCGGATATGAAAAACTGTTTTTT.

The V call is TRBV11-2, the J call TRBJ2-1; D not certain. From germline, CDR1 is SGHAT and CDR2 FQNNGV. The CDR3 sequence is 15 residues long. V lost 3 bases and J lost 2, with 11 bases in between. This CDR3 is CASSLNQVAYNEQFF. CDR3 nucleotide sequence: TGTGCCAGCAGCTTGAATCAGGTCGCCTACAATGAGCAGTTCTTC.

The V gene is TRBV3-1 (or the pseudogene TRBV3-2), the J gene TRBJ2-7; perhaps TRBD2 as D (6 bases). The germline gives CDR1 LGHDT, CDR2 YNNKEL (reference sequence). V lost 1 base and J lost 1, with 8 bases in between. This CDR3 region has 14 residues. Written as DNA, the CDR3 is TGTGCCAGCAGCCAAGCTGCGGGATCCTACGAGCAGTACTTC. Protein product: CASSQAAGSYEQYF.

This sequence joins TRBV28 and TRBJ2-1, with 9 bases lining up with TRBD2. Looked up from germline, CDR1 is MDHEN and CDR2 is SYDVKM. J lost 13 bases, V lost 5 bases, and 12 bases had no gene match. CDR3 length: 14 amino acids. CDR3 sequence: CASSRSLPGTSQFF. Here the CDR3 DNA reads TGTGCCAGCAGTCGTTCTCTCCCGGGGACTAGCCAGTTCTTC.

V is TRBV5-1 and J is TRBJ2-3, with 9 bases aligning to TRBD1. The germline V gene has CDR1 SGHRS and CDR2 YFSETQ. The CDR3 is 14 residues long. Trimming at V came to 7 bases and at J to 6 bases, leaving 9 bases not matched to a gene. CDR3 sequence reads: CASYVRTGVDTQYF. The CDR3 DNA sequence: TGCGCCAGCTATGTACGGACAGGGGTTGATACGCAGTATTTT.